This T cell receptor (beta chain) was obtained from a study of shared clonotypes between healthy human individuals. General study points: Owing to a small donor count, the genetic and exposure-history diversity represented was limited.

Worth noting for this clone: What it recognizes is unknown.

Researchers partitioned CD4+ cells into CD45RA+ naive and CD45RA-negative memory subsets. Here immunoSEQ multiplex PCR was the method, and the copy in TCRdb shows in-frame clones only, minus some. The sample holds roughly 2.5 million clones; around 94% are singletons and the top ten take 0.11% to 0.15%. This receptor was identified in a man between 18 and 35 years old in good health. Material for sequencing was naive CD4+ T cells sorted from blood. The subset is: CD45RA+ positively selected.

The CDR3 reads CASSSVAGIETQYF. For the CDR3, the DNA is TGTGCCAGCAGCTCCGTAGCGGGAATCGAGACCCAGTACTTC. This rearrangement joins TRBV11-2 to TRBJ2-5; 8 bases match TRBD2. V shed 4 bases and J 5 bases; nucleotides not matched to a gene: 6. The CDR3 covers 14 residues. Per the germline V gene, CDR1 is SGHAT and CDR2 is FQNNGV.